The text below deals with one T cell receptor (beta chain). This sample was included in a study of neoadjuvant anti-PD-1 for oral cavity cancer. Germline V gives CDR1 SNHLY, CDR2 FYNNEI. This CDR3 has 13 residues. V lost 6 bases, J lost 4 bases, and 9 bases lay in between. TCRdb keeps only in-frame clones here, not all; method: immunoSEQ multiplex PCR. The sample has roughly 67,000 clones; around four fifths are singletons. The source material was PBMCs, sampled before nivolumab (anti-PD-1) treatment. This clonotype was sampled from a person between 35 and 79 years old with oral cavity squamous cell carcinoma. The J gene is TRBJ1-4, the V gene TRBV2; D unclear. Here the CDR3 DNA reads TGTGCCAGCAGGGAACTGCGTAATGAAAAACTGTTTTTT. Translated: CASRELRNEKLFF. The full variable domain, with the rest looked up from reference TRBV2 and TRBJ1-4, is EPEVTQTPSHQVTQMGQEVILRCVPISNHLYFYWYRQILGQKVEFLVSFYNNEISEKSEIFDDQFSVERPDGSNFTLKIRSTKLEDSAMYFCASRELRNEKLFFGSGTQLSVL.